The 22 T cell receptor beta chains below were found in one sample sequenced in a study of memory CD4+ T cells and cytomegalovirus serostatus. Using immunoSEQ multiplex PCR, the repertoire was profiled, and TCRdb retains in-frame clones only, with some absent. The repertoire holds tens of thousands of clones, with just under 80% as singletons. Single viable CD3+CD4+CD8-CD45RO+ cells were sorted as the memory CD4+ T cells. The sequenced sample consisted of memory CD4+ T cells from blood. The receptor set was obtained from an adult in good health and CMV-seronegative.

The V call is TRBV2, the J call TRBJ2-7; the match to TRBD2 covers 7 bases. This CDR3 region has 14 residues. After removal of 7 bases from V and 1 base from J, the junction contained 7 bases not matched to a gene. From germline, CDR1 is SNHLY and CDR2 FYNNEI. CDR3 DNA sequence: TGTGCCAGCACCCAGGGAGGGCAGTCCTACGAGCAGTACTTC. It codes for CASTQGGQSYEQYF.

This clone was found a few times. The V and J genes are TRBV5-4 and TRBJ1-4, with D perhaps matching TRBD1 (6 bases). Germline assignment: CDR1 SGHNT and CDR2 YYREEE (reference sequence). This CDR3 has 15 amino acids. V lost 4 bases, J lost 5 bases, and 15 bases lay in between. CDR3 in DNA: TGTGCCAGCAGCCGGGACACGAAAGAAAATGAAAAACTGTTTTTT. The encoded protein is CASSRDTKENEKLFF.

The gene calls are TRBV29-1 and TRBJ1-1; D gene ambiguous. Trimming shortened V by 4 bases and J by 5 bases, and 14 bases separated the two germline ends. The CDR3 is 13 residues long. The germline V gene has CDR1 SQVTM and CDR2 ANQGSEA. The CDR3 DNA is TGCAGCGTTGTGATAACGCGCGGGACTGAAGCTTTCTTT. Protein sequence: CSVVITRGTEAFF.

Here the CDR3 reads CASSPRGSGNTIYF. CDR3 DNA sequence: TGTGCCAGCAGCCCCAGGGGATCTGGAAACACCATATATTTT. The chain joins TRBV7-2 to TRBJ1-3; tentatively, D is TRBD1 (6 bases). V lost 5 bases and J 1 base, leaving 9 bases between the germline ends. Looked up from germline, CDR1 is SGHTA and CDR2 is FQGNSA. This CDR3 is built from 14 residues.

The V gene is TRBV27, the J gene TRBJ1-5; D is unclear. V lost 3 bases and J lost 3, with 9 bases in between. Germline V gene lookup returns CDR1 MNHEY and CDR2 SMNVEV (reference sequence). This CDR3 has 14 residues. The CDR3 protein is CASSFDGNNQPQHF. For the CDR3, the DNA is TGTGCCAGCAGTTTTGACGGGAACAATCAGCCCCAGCATTTT.

This clone was seen just once. The V gene is TRBV5-1, the J gene TRBJ2-7; 10 nucleotides align to TRBD1. Germline V lookup: CDR1 SGHRS, CDR2 YFSETQ. This CDR3 has 14 amino acids. V trimming: 0 bases; J trimming: 3 bases; junction bases outside the gene matches: 0. CDR3 residues: CASSLGTGGYEQYF. The CDR3 coding sequence is TGCGCCAGCAGCTTGGGGACAGGGGGCTACGAGCAGTACTTC.

This clone came up a few times. The chain has TRBV9 and TRBJ1-1, with D possibly TRBD1 on 6 matching bases. The V end lost 0 bases, the J end lost 2 bases, and 8 bases lay between the germline ends. Germline V gene lookup returns CDR1 SGDLS and CDR2 YYNGEE. The CDR3 spans 14 residues. The CDR3 protein is CASSVGGTNTEAFF. The CDR3 bases are TGTGCCAGCAGCGTAGGGGGGACAAACACTGAAGCTTTCTTT. The full variable domain, in which reference TRBV9 and TRBJ1-1 provide the parts outside the CDR3, is DSGVTQTPKHLITATGQRVTLRCSPRSGDLSVYWYQQSLDQGLQFLIQYYNGEERAKGNILERFSAQQFPDLHSELNLSSLELGDSALYFCASSVGGTNTEAFFGQGTRLTVV.

This chain links TRBV30 with TRBJ2-1; tentative D call: TRBD1 (5 bases). V lost 5 bases to trimming and J lost 2 bases, with 16 bases between them. Germline CDR1 is GTSNPN and CDR2 is SVGIG (reference sequence). The CDR3 sequence is 15 residues long. CDR3 sequence: CAWHRTGHPYNEQFF. The DNA for the CDR3 is TGTGCCTGGCACAGAACAGGTCATCCCTACAATGAGCAGTTCTTC.

The chain links TRBV30 to TRBJ1-1, with a possible D match to TRBD1 (5 bases). Per germline, CDR1 GTSNPN and CDR2 SVGIG (reference sequence). The V end lost 0 bases, the J end lost 5 bases, and 16 bases lay between the germline ends. The CDR3 loop spans 15 amino acids. The CDR3 DNA follows: TGTGCCTGGAGTGTATGGGGGGGAAAAGAAACTGAAGCTTTCTTT. Protein sequence: CAWSVWGGKETEAFF.

This chain's CDR3 is CASSTGHPSYEQYF. In nucleotides, the CDR3 is TGTGCCAGTAGTACAGGGCATCCCTCCTACGAGCAGTACTTC. The rearrangement uses TRBV19 and TRBJ2-7, with D maybe TRBD1 (5 bases). V lost 4 bases and J 0 bases, leaving 10 bases between the germline ends. Germline CDR1 and CDR2: LNHDA and SQIVND (reference sequence). The CDR3 is made up of 14 amino acids. Full variable domain (rest looked up from reference TRBV19 and TRBJ2-7): DGGITQSPKYLFRKEGQNVTLSCEQNLNHDAMYWYRQDPGQGLRLIYYSQIVNDFQKGDIAEGYSVSREKKESFPLTVTSAQKNPTAFYLCASSTGHPSYEQYFGPGTRLTVT.

The chain is built from TRBV6-5 and TRBJ2-7; TRBD1 might be the D (5 bases). Germline V gene data show CDR1 as MNHEY and CDR2 as SVGAGI. This CDR3 is 13 amino acids long. Between the trimmed V and J ends, which lost 4 bases and 6 bases, there was a span of 13 bases. DNA for the CDR3: TGTGCCAGCAGTTCTCTTCTAAGGGGCGAGCAGTACTTC. Encoded protein: CASSSLLRGEQYF.

The CDR3 DNA reads as TGTGCCTGGAGACGGAGCTATGGCTACACCTTC. Protein sequence: CAWRRSYGYTF. The rearrangement uses TRBV30 and TRBJ1-2, with unresolved D. Deletions cut 3 bases from V and 4 bases from J, with 6 bases between. This CDR3 has 11 amino acids. Germline loops: CDR1 GTSNPN, CDR2 SVGIG (reference sequence).

A single count supports this clone. The CDR3 loop is CASSSASGGLNTGELFF. For the CDR3, the DNA is TGCGCCAGCAGCTCGGCTAGCGGGGGGTTGAACACCGGGGAGCTGTTTTTT. The chain recombines TRBV5-1 with TRBJ2-2, with 11 bases aligning to TRBD2. Losses at the gene ends were 3 bases for V and 1 base for J; bases not matched to a gene: 5. This CDR3 comprises 17 residues. In germline, CDR1 is SGHRS, CDR2 YFSETQ. The full variable domain, completed using reference TRBV5-1 and TRBJ2-2, is KAGVTQTPRYLIKTRGQQVTLSCSPISGHRSVSWYQQTPGQGLQFLFEYFSETQRNKGNFPGRFSGRQFSNSRSEMNVSTLELGDSALYLCASSSASGGLNTGELFFGEGSRLTVL.

This chain connects TRBV9 to TRBJ2-3; D is ambiguous. This CDR3 comprises 15 residues. Germline CDR1 is SGDLS and CDR2 is YYNGEE. The ends were cut back, 1 base at V and 2 bases at J, with 11 bases in the middle. CDR3 sequence: CASSVNNLNTDTQYF. The DNA of the CDR3 is TGTGCCAGCAGCGTAAATAACCTGAACACAGATACGCAGTATTTT.

The chain has TRBV5-1 and TRBJ2-3; D may be TRBD1 or TRBD2 (5 bases each). V lost 7 bases, J lost 2 bases, and 20 bases lay in between. The CDR3 covers 16 residues. Germline V gene data show CDR1 as SGHRS and CDR2 as YFSETQ. The CDR3 DNA follows: TGCGCCAGCGACCACATTCGGGGCAAACACACAGATACGCAGTATTTT. Translated: CASDHIRGKHTDTQYF.

The J gene is TRBJ2-7, the V gene TRBV7-2; a weak D match, TRBD1 (5 bases). The CDR3 totals 15 residues. The germline V and J ends were trimmed by 3 bases and 0 bases, with 12 bases remaining between them. Germline lookup yields CDR1 SGHTA and CDR2 FQGNSA. The CDR3 here is CASSFDSSSSYEQYF. Here the CDR3 DNA reads TGTGCCAGCAGCTTCGACAGTTCTAGCTCCTACGAGCAGTACTTC.

The V and J genes are TRBV4-1 and TRBJ1-2, with TRBD1 matching over 9 bases. The V gene's germline CDR1 is MGHRA and CDR2 YSYEKL. This CDR3 comprises 16 residues. The trim removed 3 bases at V and 4 bases at J, leaving 9 bases unmatched. CDR3 bases: TGCGCCAGCAGCCAGGGGGGGACAGGGACCTTCTATGGCTACACCTTC. This translates into CASSQGGTGTFYGYTF.

The genes are TRBV16 and TRBJ1-2; weak D call: TRBD1 (5 bases). Per the germline V gene, CDR1 is KGHSY and CDR2 is FQNENV. The CDR3 is 15 amino acids. Trimming removed 3 bases at V and 4 bases at J, with 15 bases between. CDR3 coding DNA: TGTGCCAGCAGCCAGGGAAGGGGCAGCGGCTATGGCTACACCTTC. This translates into CASSQGRGSGYGYTF.

The chain joins TRBV7-2 to TRBJ2-3, with 15 bases fitting TRBD2. The trim removed 6 bases at V and 4 bases at J, leaving 5 bases unmatched. CDR3 size: 16 residues. CDR1 is SGHTA, CDR2 FQGNSA, per germline. CDR3 protein: CASRRGLAGGADTQYF. The CDR3 coding sequence is TGTGCCAGCAGGAGAGGACTAGCGGGGGGGGCAGATACGCAGTATTTT.

This clone was detected once. The chain employs TRBV11-2 and TRBJ2-7; D not certain. CDR3 length: 15 amino acids. V gave up 1 base and J gave up 3 bases, with 13 bases separating them. Germline lookup yields CDR1 SGHAT and CDR2 FQNNGV. The CDR3, as DNA: TGTGCCAGCAGCTTAGGTTCGGGCCAGAACTACGAGCAGTACTTC. Translating it yields CASSLGSGQNYEQYF.

The chain links TRBV7-3 to TRBJ2-2; D gene ambiguous. The CDR3 spans 14 residues. CDR1 SGHTA and CDR2 FQGTGA come from the germline V gene. V was shortened by 5 bases and J by 4 bases, with 11 bases between the two germline ends. The CDR3, as DNA: TGTGCCAGCAGCGTAAATCTGGTCACCGGGGAGCTGTTTTTT. Translating gives CASSVNLVTGELFF.

The CDR3 spells CASTREGGLYGYTF. Here the CDR3 DNA reads TGTGCCAGCACCCGGGAGGGGGGCCTCTATGGCTACACCTTC. This chain links TRBV2 with TRBJ1-2; the D gene is possibly TRBD1 (6 bases). The germline V gene has CDR1 SNHLY and CDR2 FYNNEI. Trimming pared 7 bases from V and 4 bases from J, leaving 16 bases between. This CDR3 contains 14 residues.